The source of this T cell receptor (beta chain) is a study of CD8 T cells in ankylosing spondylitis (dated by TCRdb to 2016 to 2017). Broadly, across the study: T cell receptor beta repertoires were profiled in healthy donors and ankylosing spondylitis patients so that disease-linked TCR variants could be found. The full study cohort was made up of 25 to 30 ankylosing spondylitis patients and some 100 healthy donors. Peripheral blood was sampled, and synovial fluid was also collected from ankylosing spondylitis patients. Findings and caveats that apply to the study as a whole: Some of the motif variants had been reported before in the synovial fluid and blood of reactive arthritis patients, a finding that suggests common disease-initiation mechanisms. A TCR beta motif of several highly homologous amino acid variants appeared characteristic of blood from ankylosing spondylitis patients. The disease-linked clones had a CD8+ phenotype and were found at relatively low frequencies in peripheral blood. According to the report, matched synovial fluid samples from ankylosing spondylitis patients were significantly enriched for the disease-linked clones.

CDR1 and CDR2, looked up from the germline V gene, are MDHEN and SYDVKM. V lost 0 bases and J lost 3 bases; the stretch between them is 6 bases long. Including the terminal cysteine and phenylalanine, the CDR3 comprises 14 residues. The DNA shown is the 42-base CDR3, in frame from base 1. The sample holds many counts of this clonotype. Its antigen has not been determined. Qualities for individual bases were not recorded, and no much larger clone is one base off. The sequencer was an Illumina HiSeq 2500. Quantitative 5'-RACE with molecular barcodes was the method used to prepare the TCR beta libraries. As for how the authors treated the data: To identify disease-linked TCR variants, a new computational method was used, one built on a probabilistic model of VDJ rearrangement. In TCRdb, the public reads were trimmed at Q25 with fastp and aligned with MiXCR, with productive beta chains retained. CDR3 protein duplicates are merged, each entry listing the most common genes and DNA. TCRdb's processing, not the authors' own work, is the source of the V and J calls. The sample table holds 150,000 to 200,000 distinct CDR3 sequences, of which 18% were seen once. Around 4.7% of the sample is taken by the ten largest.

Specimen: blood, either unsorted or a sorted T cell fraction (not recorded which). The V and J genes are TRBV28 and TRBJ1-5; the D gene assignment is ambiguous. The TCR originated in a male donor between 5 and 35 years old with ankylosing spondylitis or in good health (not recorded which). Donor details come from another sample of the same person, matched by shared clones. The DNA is TGTGCCAGCAGTTTATGGGGCCTCAATCAGCCCCAGCATTTT. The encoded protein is CASSLWGLNQPQHF.